The present T cell receptor (beta chain) was sequenced within a study of PD-1 blockade in classical Hodgkin lymphoma (dated by TCRdb to about 2020). About the investigation overall: Nivolumab dosing was 3 mg/kg intravenously every 2 weeks, continuing until either disease progression or unacceptable toxicity. To define a peripheral blood immune signature of response to PD-1 blockade in classical Hodgkin lymphoma, the study combined TCR beta sequencing with CyTOF. Results the study describes overall, beyond this receptor: The study was limited to a single clinical trial cohort, and causes of repertoire differences, possibly disease activity or prior therapy, remained undefined. A significant rise by C4D1 was seen in CD4+ but not CD8+ TCR diversity (p=0.0027 vs p=0.16), with the rise being most apparent in complete responders (p=0.02). Newly diagnosed patients were reported to have lower baseline TCR diversity than healthy donors, and relapsed/refractory patients were reported to have lower baseline TCR diversity still. Trial patients with a complete response had baseline diversity similar to that of newly diagnosed patients, while partial responders and progressors had significantly lower diversity. Patients starting nivolumab less than 1 year after ASCT had lower diversity and were excluded from later analyses to avoid confounding by immune reconstitution.

Reading the label with the study, this specimen's time point is: cycle 1 day 1 (C1D1), immediately before nivolumab initiation. Every trial patient had relapsed following autologous stem cell transplantation, and prior brentuximab vedotin exposure was what differed among cohorts A, B and C. The trial cohort was composed of roughly 60 patients with relapsed/refractory classical Hodgkin lymphoma, for whom complete response, partial response or progressive disease was recorded as best overall response. In the multi-cohort phase II CheckMate 205 trial, trial patients received single-agent nivolumab. Best overall response was determined by an independent review committee according to the 2007 International Working Group response criteria. PBMCs from the trial were collected at three points: immediately before nivolumab initiation (C1D1), and during therapy at cycle 2 day 1 and cycle 4 day 1. Peripheral blood was collected in 8 mL Vacutainer Cell Preparation Tubes, from which PBMCs were isolated by centrifugation and then cryopreserved.

V has 4 bases trimmed and J has 2 bases trimmed; junction bases matching no gene number 5. Based on the germline V gene, the CDR1 and CDR2 sequences are WSHSY and SAAADI. The CDR3, cysteine through phenylalanine, is 15 amino acids long. Left in the record is the CDR3 DNA by itself, 45 bases read in frame from the first base. The Qiagen DNeasy kit was used to extract genomic DNA both from unsorted PBMCs and from the negatively selected CD4+ and CD8+ fractions. Amplification of TCR beta CDR3 regions was done by immunoSEQ multiplex PCR with primers that anneal to V and J segments. A synthetic immune receptor repertoire was used to minimize amplification bias, and remaining bias was computationally removed after sequencing. Per the original workflow: Repertoire diversity was quantified as the Shannon entropy index using custom Python scripts. The unsorted, CD4+ and CD8+ repertoires were each analyzed separately, with the exception of combined analyses, where CD4+ and CD8+ sequences were merged in silico. Clonal expansion was defined as at least a 2-fold frequency increase after treatment relative to C1D1, with a pseudocount of 0.5 for undetected baseline clones. Clones with 0 or 1 copy at C1D1 were classified as singleton clones, and clones with 2 or more copies were classified as non-singleton clones. Clones expanded in unsorted samples were labelled as CD4+, CD8+ or unknown by matching protein sequences in sorted samples from the same patient. Wilcoxon tests on paired samples were used to test changes in diversity from C1D1 to C4D1. This is the immuneACCESS table as TCRdb keeps it, with only in-frame sequences that have V and J called. A part of the clones is gone; compared with another copy, unresolved V genes explain less than half, and the rest is unexplained. V, J and clone size derive from that table, while D and trimming were established from the DNA sequence. The sample yields almost 100,000 clones; roughly 92% were counted once. The top ten constitute 2.8% of the sample.

Comment on this clone: Its antigen has not been determined. Within one base of it there is no much larger clone, and no base qualities were kept.

This sequence was found in a human donor with classical Hodgkin lymphoma. This specimen was peripheral blood mononuclear cells (PBMCs), taken at baseline. This sequence uses TRBV10-2 and TRBJ2-7; 10 bases in the junction line up with TRBD2. CDR3 region: CASSGVAGGAYEQYF. The nucleotides are TGCGCCAGCAGTGGGGTAGCGGGAGGTGCCTACGAGCAGTACTTC.